Below are 15 T cell receptor beta chains sequenced from a single sample in a study of cytomegalovirus exposure and HLA in healthy donors. Use of 60 Vbeta and 13 Jbeta primers characterized the PCR. TCRdb's table, derived via immunoSEQ multiplex PCR, lists solely in-frame clones and lacks some. The data show 150,000 or so clones, approximately 80% seen once. The material sequenced was PBMCs. The receptor source for this set is a woman in her 30s in good health and CMV-seronegative.

This rearrangement joins TRBV29-1 to TRBJ2-5; possible D gene TRBD2, 6 bases. The CDR3 loop spans 15 amino acids. Trimming took off 6 bases at V and 5 bases at J, with 22 bases between the two ends. Germline V gene sequence: CDR1 SQVTM, CDR2 ANQGSEA. CDR3 coding DNA: TGCAGCGTAGGAGGGGCCCCCATACCAGCGGAGACCCAGTACTTC. Its protein product is CSVGGAPIPAETQYF.

The chain joins TRBV27 to TRBJ2-2; 15 nucleotides agree with TRBD2. V shed 6 bases and J 12 bases; nucleotides not matched to a gene: 8. The germline V gene has CDR1 MNHEY and CDR2 SMNVEV (reference sequence). This CDR3 region has 15 residues. The DNA of the CDR3 is TGTGCCAGCAGCAAGGGACTAGCGGGAGGCTTGAAGCTGTTTTTT. Its protein is CASSKGLAGGLKLFF.

The CDR3 coding sequence is TGTGCCAGTAGTATCGACAGGGGGACAACTAATGAAAAACTGTTTTTT. Translation: CASSIDRGTTNEKLFF. V is TRBV19 and J is TRBJ1-4, with 9 bases matching TRBD1. This CDR3 has 16 residues. V gave up 3 bases and J gave up 0 bases; unmatched junction bases: 2. Germline-derived CDR1 and CDR2 are LNHDA and SQIVND (reference sequence).

This rearrangement joins TRBV5-1 to TRBJ1-4; 7 positions match TRBD1. The ends lost 6 bases at V and 7 bases at J; junction bases unmatched: 15. The CDR3 has 16 residues. The germline V gene has CDR1 SGHRS and CDR2 YFSETQ. CDR3 protein: CASKSGTAELGEKLFF. The CDR3 DNA reads as TGCGCCAGCAAATCCGGGACAGCCGAACTGGGTGAAAAACTGTTTTTT.

This chain connects TRBV19 to TRBJ2-2, with TRBD2 identical over 10 bases. The V and J ends lost 3 bases and 4 bases, in that order; junction bases with no gene match: 8. The germline CDR1 and CDR2 sequences are LNHDA and SQIVND (reference sequence). This CDR3 comprises 17 residues. The CDR3 DNA is TGTGCCAGTAGTATTTACAGCGGGGGGGCCGTCACCGGGGAGCTGTTTTTT. It encodes CASSIYSGGAVTGELFF.

The chain has TRBV7-8 and TRBJ2-3, with 10 bases that match TRBD2. Germline V gene data show CDR1 as SGHVS and CDR2 as FQNEAQ. After removal of 3 bases from V and 0 bases from J, the junction contained 12 bases not matched to a gene. This CDR3 region has 19 residues. The CDR3 DNA is TGTGCCAGCAGCTTCCCTAGCGGGGGTGAAAGGCCTAGCACAGATACGCAGTATTTT. Translated, it gives CASSFPSGGERPSTDTQYF.

The V and J genes are TRBV19 and TRBJ1-2; 9 bases match TRBD1. Germline lookup yields CDR1 LNHDA and CDR2 SQIVND (reference sequence). Germline trimming cut 2 bases from V and 7 bases from J; bases unmatched to any gene: 11. CDR3 length equals 16 residues. The CDR3 DNA follows: TGTGCCAGTAGTATATTACCCGGACAGGGGAAGACTGGCTACACCTTC. Encoded protein: CASSILPGQGKTGYTF.

V and J are TRBV5-5 and TRBJ1-1, with D unclear. Germline loops: CDR1 SGHKS, CDR2 YYEKEE (reference sequence). This CDR3 comprises 13 residues. V lost 0 bases and J lost 3, with 6 bases in between. The CDR3 loop reads CASSLERDTEAFF. In DNA form, the CDR3 reads TGTGCCAGCAGCTTGGAGCGGGACACTGAAGCTTTCTTT. The variable domain in full, with the rest retrieved from reference TRBV5-5 and TRBJ1-1, is DAGVTQSPTHLIKTRGQQVTLRCSPISGHKSVSWYQQVLGQGPQFIFQYYEKEERGRGNFPDRFSARQFPNYSSELNVNALLLGDSALYLCASSLERDTEAFFGQGTRLTVV.

This clone came up a few times. V usage is TRBV13 and J usage is TRBJ2-3, with D perhaps matching TRBD2 (7 bases). CDR1 PRHDT and CDR2 FYEKMQ come from the germline V gene (reference sequence). V lost 1 base and J 5 bases, leaving 10 bases between the germline ends. The CDR3 runs to 14 residues. The DNA of the CDR3 is TGTGCCAGCAGCTTAGCGAGGGGGGGAGATACGCAGTATTTT. It encodes CASSLARGGDTQYF.

The chain combines TRBV5-1 with TRBJ2-2; 11 nucleotides match TRBD2. With V trimmed by 4 bases and J by 1 base, 3 bases remained unmatched. This CDR3 has 16 amino acids. Per the germline V gene, CDR1 is SGHRS and CDR2 is YFSETQ. CDR3 protein: CASSASGGLNTGELFF. The CDR3 DNA reads TGCGCCAGCAGCGCTAGCGGGGGGCTGAACACCGGGGAGCTGTTTTTT.

This sequence joins TRBV7-9 and TRBJ2-5, with a tentative D call TRBD2 (5 bases). CDR1 and CDR2 from the germline V gene are SEHNR and FQNEAQ (reference sequence). CDR3 length equals 13 residues. Trimming took off 5 bases at V and 1 base at J, with 8 bases between the two ends. The CDR3 loop is CASSPGSQETQYF. The CDR3 DNA reads TGTGCCAGCAGCCCGGGGAGCCAAGAGACCCAGTACTTC.

This clone was counted only a few times. The CDR3 protein is CASSVGGPYEQYF. As DNA, the CDR3 is TGTGCCAGCAGTGTAGGGGGTCCCTACGAGCAGTACTTC. The rearrangement uses TRBV2 and TRBJ2-7; the D gene is possibly TRBD1 (6 bases). The V gene's germline CDR1 is SNHLY and CDR2 FYNNEI. The CDR3 length is 13 residues. Trimming took off 4 bases at V and 2 bases at J, with 9 bases between the two ends.

V gene TRBV7-6 combines with J gene TRBJ2-3, with 9 bases lining up with TRBD2. CDR1 is SGHVS and CDR2 is FNYEAQ in the germline V gene. V was clipped by 6 bases and J by 6 bases; unmatched bases: 10. The CDR3 loop spans 15 amino acids. Here the CDR3 DNA reads TGTGCCAGCAGAGAACTAGCGGGTATTTCCGATACGCAGTATTTT. Its protein is CASRELAGISDTQYF.

The chain recombines TRBV6-5 with TRBJ1-3; D may be TRBD1 (5 bases). The CDR3 is 15 amino acids. Trimming took off 2 bases at V and 0 bases at J, with 8 bases between the two ends. Germline-derived CDR1 and CDR2 are MNHEY and SVGAGI. CDR3 bases: TGTGCCAGCAGTTACGCAGGGTCCTCTGGAAACACCATATATTTT. Its protein is CASSYAGSSGNTIYF.

V usage is TRBV19 and J usage is TRBJ1-4, with 8 bases aligning to TRBD1. The CDR3 has 17 amino acids. CDR1 is LNHDA, CDR2 SQIVND, per germline (reference sequence). J lost 7 bases, V lost 7 bases, and 17 bases had no gene match. The CDR3 sequence: CASTDSGGRRGSEKLFF. CDR3 nucleotide sequence: TGTGCCAGTACCGACTCAGGGGGCCGGCGGGGTTCTGAAAAACTGTTTTTT.